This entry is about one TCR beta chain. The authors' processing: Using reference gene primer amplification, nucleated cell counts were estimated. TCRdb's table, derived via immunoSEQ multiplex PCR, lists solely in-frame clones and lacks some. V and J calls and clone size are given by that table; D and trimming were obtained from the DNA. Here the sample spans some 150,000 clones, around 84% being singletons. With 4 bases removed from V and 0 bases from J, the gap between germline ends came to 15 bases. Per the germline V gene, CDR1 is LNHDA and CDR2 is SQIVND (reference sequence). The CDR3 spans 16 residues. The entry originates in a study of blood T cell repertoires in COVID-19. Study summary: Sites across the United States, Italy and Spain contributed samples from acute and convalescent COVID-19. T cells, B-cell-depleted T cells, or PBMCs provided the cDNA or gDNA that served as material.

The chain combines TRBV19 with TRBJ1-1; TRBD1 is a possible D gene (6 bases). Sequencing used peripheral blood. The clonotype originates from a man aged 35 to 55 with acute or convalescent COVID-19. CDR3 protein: CASSRKSGTMNTEAFF. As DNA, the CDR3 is TGTGCCAGTAGTAGGAAATCCGGGACAATGAACACTGAAGCTTTCTTT.